This T cell receptor (beta chain) came from a study of Ad26.COV2.S vaccination and SARS-CoV-2 variants. Using immunoSEQ multiplex PCR, the repertoire was profiled, and TCRdb retains in-frame clones only, with some absent. The sample has 360,000 or so clones, around 90% seen once; the top ten hold around 3.5%. Treatment specified: 15 to 20 received Ad26.COV2.S at low or high dose, single or two shots; a few received placebo; per-sample allocation not given. Samples were taken on day 63 after the first vaccine or placebo injection. There are 14 residues in the CDR3. The V end was cut by 1 base, the J end by 2 bases, with 6 bases between. The V gene's germline CDR1 is MGHRA and CDR2 YSYEKL.

Specimen: peripheral blood, collected in a trial of Ad26.COV2.S vaccine versus placebo. The sequence derives from a person aged 18-65 years who received the Ad26.COV2.S COVID-19 vaccine or a placebo. The chain is built from TRBV4-1 and TRBJ2-1, with unresolved D. In DNA, the CDR3 is TGCGCCAGCAGCCAAGTGGATGCCTACAATGAGCAGTTCTTC. Translating it yields CASSQVDAYNEQFF.